The clone carrying this TCR beta chain came up once. The length of the CDR3 is 16 residues. The germline CDR1 and CDR2 sequences are ENHRY and SYGVKD. The ends lost 0 bases at V and 0 bases at J; junction bases unmatched: 1. This specimen belongs to a study of blood T cell repertoires in COVID-19. Study context: The samples span acute and convalescent COVID-19 from the United States, Italy and Spain. T cells, B-cell-depleted T cells, or PBMCs provided the cDNA or gDNA that served as material.

Original analysis: Counts of nucleated cells, estimated from reference gene primer amplification, were obtained. Data came from immunoSEQ multiplex PCR; TCRdb stores just in-frame clones and leaves some out. The DNA was the basis for D and trimming; V, J and clone size are from that table. This table holds around 190,000 clones, approximately 85% found once. Specimen: peripheral blood. This clonotype was sampled from a woman aged 60-75 years with acute or convalescent COVID-19. V and J are TRBV10-3 and TRBJ1-5; 8 bases are shared with TRBD1. This chain's CDR3 is CAISESGQASNQPQHF. CDR3 coding DNA: TGTGCCATCAGTGAGTCGGGACAGGCTAGCAATCAGCCCCAGCATTTT.